The rows below give T cell receptor beta chains drawn from one sample of a study of T-cell memory formation after mild COVID-19. TCRdb re-called the 5' RACE reads through MiXCR, storing one row per CDR3 protein. The sample has 130,000 to 150,000 distinct CDR3 sequences, 6% seen once. The sequencing input was PBMCs or a T cell subset sorted from them (not recorded which). The receptors shown here come from an adult woman who had mild COVID-19 (a few samples of this study predate the infection). Cell type and time point are not known. CDR3s include the opening cysteine and the closing phenylalanine or tryptophan. Fields, in order: D gene, clone size, J gene, V gene, CDR3 protein, CDR3 DNA. The D gene is left open where the match is weak. The size of a clone is reported for some rows only, either as once, few or many, or as a class for expanded clones.

TRBD1 | NA | TRBJ2-2 | TRBV6-2/TRBV6-3 | CATRIPPPQQGLNTGELFF | TGTGCCACCCGCATACCCCCGCCCCAACAGGGGCTGAACACCGGGGAGCTGTTTTTT
NA | NA | TRBJ2-3 | TRBV5-5 | CASSSRLVSTDTQYF | TGTGCCAGCAGCTCCCGACTAGTTTCCACAGATACGCAGTATTTT
TRBD2 | few | TRBJ2-2 | TRBV4-2 | CASSLGLAGGPSTGELFF | TGTGCCAGCAGCCTGGGACTAGCGGGGGGGCCGAGCACCGGGGAGCTGTTTTTT
NA | few | TRBJ1-5 | TRBV29-1 | CSVVQGNQPQHF | TGCAGCGTTGTCCAGGGCAATCAGCCCCAGCATTTT
TRBD2 | NA | TRBJ2-3 | TRBV6-1 | CASRQRGGADTQYF | TGTGCCAGCAGACAGCGGGGGGGCGCAGATACGCAGTATTTT
TRBD2 | many | TRBJ2-5 | TRBV7-2 | CASSLAGGGETQYF | TGTGCCAGCAGCTTAGCGGGGGGAGGGGAGACCCAGTACTTC
TRBD1 | NA | TRBJ2-1 | TRBV10-3 | CAIKLQGVDVQFF | TGTGCCATCAAGCTACAGGGGGTTGACGTGCAGTTCTTC
NA | few | TRBJ2-5 | TRBV6-2/TRBV6-3 | CASRAAVTETQYF | TGTGCCAGCAGGGCGGCGGTAACGGAGACCCAGTACTTC
NA | NA | TRBJ2-1 | TRBV11-1 | CASSAEVGAVSYNEQFF | TGTGCCAGCAGCGCCGAGGTGGGGGCAGTAAGCTACAATGAGCAGTTCTTC
NA | few | TRBJ1-3 | TRBV27 | CASSSDRDSSGNTIYF | TGTGCCAGCAGTTCCGACAGAGACAGCTCTGGAAACACCATATATTTT
NA | NA | TRBJ2-1 | TRBV5-1 | CASSAFNEQFF | TGCGCCAGCAGCGCGTTCAATGAGCAGTTCTTC
NA | few | TRBJ1-6 | TRBV3-1 | CASSQVTVMGSPLHF | TGTGCCAGCAGCCAAGTCACGGTAATGGGTTCACCCCTCCACTTT
NA | many | TRBJ2-7 | TRBV6-6 | CASSYSQVSYEQYF | TGTGCCAGCAGTTACTCGCAGGTTTCCTACGAGCAGTACTTC
NA | NA | TRBJ1-5 | TRBV24-1 | CATSDLRDNQPQHF | TGTGCCACCAGTGATTTGCGAGACAATCAGCCCCAGCATTTT
NA | few | TRBJ2-2 | TRBV4-1 | CASSPPDGENTGELFF | TGCGCCAGCAGCCCGCCGGATGGGGAGAACACCGGGGAGCTGTTTTTT